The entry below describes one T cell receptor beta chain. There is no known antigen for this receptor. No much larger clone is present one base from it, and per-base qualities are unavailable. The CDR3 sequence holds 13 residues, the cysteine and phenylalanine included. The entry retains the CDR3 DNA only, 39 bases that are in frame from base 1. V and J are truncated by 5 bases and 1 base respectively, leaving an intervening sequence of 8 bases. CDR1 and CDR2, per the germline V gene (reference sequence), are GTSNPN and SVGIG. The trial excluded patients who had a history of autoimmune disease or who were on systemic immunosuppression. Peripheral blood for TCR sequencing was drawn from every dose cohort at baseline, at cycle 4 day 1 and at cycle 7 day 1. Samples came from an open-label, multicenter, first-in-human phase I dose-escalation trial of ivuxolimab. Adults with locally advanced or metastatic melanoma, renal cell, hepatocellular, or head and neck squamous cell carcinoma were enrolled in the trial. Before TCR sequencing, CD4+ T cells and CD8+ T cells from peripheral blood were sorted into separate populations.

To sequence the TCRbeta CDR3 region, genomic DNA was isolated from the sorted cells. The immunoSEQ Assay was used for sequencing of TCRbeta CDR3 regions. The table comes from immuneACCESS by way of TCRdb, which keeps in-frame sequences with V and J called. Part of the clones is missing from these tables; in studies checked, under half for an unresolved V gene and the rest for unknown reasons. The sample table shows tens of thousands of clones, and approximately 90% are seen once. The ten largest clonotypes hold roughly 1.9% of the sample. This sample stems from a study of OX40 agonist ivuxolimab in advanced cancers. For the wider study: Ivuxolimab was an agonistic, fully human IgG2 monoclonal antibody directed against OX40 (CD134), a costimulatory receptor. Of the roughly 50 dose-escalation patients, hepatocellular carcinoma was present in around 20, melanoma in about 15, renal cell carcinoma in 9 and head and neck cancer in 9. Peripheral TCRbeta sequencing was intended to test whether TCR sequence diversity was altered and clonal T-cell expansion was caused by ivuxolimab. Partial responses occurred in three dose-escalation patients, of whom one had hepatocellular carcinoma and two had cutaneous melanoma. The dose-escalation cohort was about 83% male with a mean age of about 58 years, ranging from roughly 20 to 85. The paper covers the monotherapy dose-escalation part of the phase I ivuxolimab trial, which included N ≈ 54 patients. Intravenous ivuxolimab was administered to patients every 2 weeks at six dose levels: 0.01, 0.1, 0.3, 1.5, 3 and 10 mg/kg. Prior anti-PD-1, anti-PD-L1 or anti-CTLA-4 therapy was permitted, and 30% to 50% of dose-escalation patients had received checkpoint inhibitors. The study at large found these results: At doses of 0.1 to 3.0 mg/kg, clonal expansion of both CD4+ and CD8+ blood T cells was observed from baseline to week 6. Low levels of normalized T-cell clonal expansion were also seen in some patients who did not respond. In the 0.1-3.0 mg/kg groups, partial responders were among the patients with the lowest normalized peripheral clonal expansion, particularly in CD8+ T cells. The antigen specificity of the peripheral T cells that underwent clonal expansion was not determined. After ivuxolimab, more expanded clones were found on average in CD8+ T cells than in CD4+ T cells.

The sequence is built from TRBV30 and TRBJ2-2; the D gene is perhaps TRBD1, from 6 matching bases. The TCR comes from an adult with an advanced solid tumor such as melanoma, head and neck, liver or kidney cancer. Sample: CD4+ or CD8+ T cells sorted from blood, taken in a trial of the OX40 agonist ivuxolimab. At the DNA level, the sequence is TGTGCCTGGTTGGGACAGAACACCGGGGAGCTGTTTTTT. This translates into CAWLGQNTGELFF.